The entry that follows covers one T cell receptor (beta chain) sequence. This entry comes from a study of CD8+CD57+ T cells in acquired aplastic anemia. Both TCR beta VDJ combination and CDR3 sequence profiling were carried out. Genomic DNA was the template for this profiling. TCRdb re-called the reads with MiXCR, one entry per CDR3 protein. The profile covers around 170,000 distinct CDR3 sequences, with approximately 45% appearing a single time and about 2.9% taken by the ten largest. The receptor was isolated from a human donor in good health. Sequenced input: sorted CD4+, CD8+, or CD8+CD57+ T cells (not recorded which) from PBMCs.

Written as DNA, the CDR3 is TGTGCCAGCAGGACAGACAGTCTCTACGAGCAGTACTTC. Its translation: CASRTDSLYEQYF. The chain couples TRBV12-3 or TRBV12-4 to TRBJ2-7, with D possibly TRBD1 on 5 matching bases. This CDR3 is 13 amino acids long. Trimming stripped 6 bases from V and 3 bases from J, with 12 bases between.